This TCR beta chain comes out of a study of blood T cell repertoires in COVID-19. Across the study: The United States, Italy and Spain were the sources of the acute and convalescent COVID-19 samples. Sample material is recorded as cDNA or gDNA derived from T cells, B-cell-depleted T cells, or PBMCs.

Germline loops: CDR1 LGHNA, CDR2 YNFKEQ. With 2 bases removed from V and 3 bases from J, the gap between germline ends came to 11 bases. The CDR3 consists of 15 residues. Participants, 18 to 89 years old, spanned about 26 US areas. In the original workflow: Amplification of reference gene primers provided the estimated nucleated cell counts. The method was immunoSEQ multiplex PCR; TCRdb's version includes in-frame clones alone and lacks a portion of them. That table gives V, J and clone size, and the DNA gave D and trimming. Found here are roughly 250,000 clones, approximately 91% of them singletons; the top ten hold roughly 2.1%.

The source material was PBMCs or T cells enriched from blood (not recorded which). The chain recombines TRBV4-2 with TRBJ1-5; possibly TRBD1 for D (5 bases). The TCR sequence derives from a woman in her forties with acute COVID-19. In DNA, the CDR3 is TGTGCCAGCAGCCAACCCGACAGTACCAATCAGCCCCAGCATTTT. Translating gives CASSQPDSTNQPQHF.